Each of the 9 T cell receptor beta chains below was sequenced from the same sample in a study of cytomegalovirus exposure and HLA in healthy donors. Vbeta (60) and Jbeta (13) primers were used in the PCR. Measured with immunoSEQ multiplex PCR; TCRdb has only the in-frame clones, and not every one. This sample has approximately 100,000 clones, with roughly three quarters found just once. The sample was PBMCs. Source of these receptors: a female donor in good health and CMV-seropositive.

Comments on this clone: At the DNA level, this CDR3 is encoded by other sequences in the same sample as well. The J gene is TRBJ2-3, the V gene TRBV30; TRBD1 matches 7 bases. The CDR3 consists of 12 residues. After removal of 3 bases from V and 10 bases from J, the junction contained 7 bases not matched to a gene. Germline CDR1 GTSNPN, CDR2 SVGIG (reference sequence). The CDR3 DNA is TGTGCCTGGAGCCCCGGGACAGTCGCGCAGTATTTT. Translated: CAWSPGTVAQYF.

This clone appeared a few times. The junction departs from the called germline gene at one end, perhaps through a read error. DNA for the CDR3: TGTGCCAGCAGTAGGGACAGGGGCACTGGGGCCAACGGCCTGACTTTC. Protein sequence: CASSRDRGTGANGLTF. The chain recombines TRBV2 with TRBJ2-6; TRBD1 agrees at 10 bases. In germline, CDR1 is SNHLY, CDR2 FYNNEI. The length of the CDR3 is 16 residues.

The chain has TRBV9 and TRBJ2-7; TRBD2 agrees at 10 bases. The germline CDR1 and CDR2 sequences are SGDLS and YYNGEE. J gave up 7 bases and V 0 bases, and 4 bases lay outside the gene matches. The CDR3 length is 14 residues. CDR3 protein: CASSVGVAGGEQYF. CDR3 nucleotides: TGTGCCAGCAGCGTAGGGGTAGCGGGAGGTGAGCAGTACTTC.

The J gene is TRBJ1-4, the V gene TRBV9; 8 positions agree with TRBD1. This CDR3 is 16 amino acids long. Germline V gene sequence: CDR1 SGDLS, CDR2 YYNGEE. V dropped 3 bases and J dropped 8; count of bases not matched to a gene: 12. The CDR3 DNA reads as TGTGCCAGCAGCGCGATGGGGGGACAGGAGGGCGAAAAACTGTTTTTT. It translates to CASSAMGGQEGEKLFF.

This rearrangement joins TRBV6-5 to TRBJ2-2; D not certain. The V end lost 6 bases, the J end lost 7 bases, and 9 bases lay between the germline ends. The germline V gene encodes CDR1 MNHEY and CDR2 SVGAGI. This CDR3 comprises 12 residues. CDR3 nucleotides: TGTGCCAGCAGCTCCCCCTACGGGGAGCTGTTTTTT. Its protein is CASSSPYGELFF.

The chain recombines TRBV12-5 with TRBJ2-2, with 7 bases matching TRBD1. The CDR3 length is 14 residues. Germline CDR1 is LGHNT and CDR2 is FRNRAP. V gave up 5 bases and J gave up 3 bases; unmatched junction bases: 3. CDR3 amino acids: CASGTGVDTGELFF. CDR3 sequence (DNA): TGTGCTAGTGGTACAGGGGTGGACACCGGGGAGCTGTTTTTT.

V is TRBV18 and J is TRBJ2-5; D is ambiguous. The germline CDR1 and CDR2 sequences are KGHSH and LQKENI. There are 11 residues in the CDR3. The V end lost 4 bases, the J end lost 5 bases, and 5 bases lay between the germline ends. The CDR3 is CASSQAETQYF. The CDR3 coding sequence is TGTGCCAGCTCACAAGCGGAGACCCAGTACTTC.

V gene TRBV7-6 combines with J gene TRBJ2-6; 10 nucleotides agree with TRBD2. With 1 base clipped from V and 12 bases from J, the junction kept 12 bases outside the gene matches. This CDR3 comprises 17 residues. From germline, CDR1 is SGHVS and CDR2 FNYEAQ. The CDR3 here is CASSLVSSGSVQPVLTF. The CDR3 DNA is TGTGCCAGCAGCTTAGTATCTAGCGGGAGTGTTCAGCCCGTCCTGACTTTC.

This sequence joins TRBV5-4 and TRBJ2-2; 8 nucleotides agree with TRBD2. V was pared by 4 bases and J by 0 bases, with 2 bases of the junction left unmatched. The CDR3 sequence is 15 residues long. CDR1 SGHNT and CDR2 YYREEE come from the germline V gene (reference sequence). In DNA form, the CDR3 reads TGTGCCAGCAGCCTTAGCGGGACGAACACCGGGGAGCTGTTTTTT. Translation gives CASSLSGTNTGELFF.